One sample yielded the 26 T cell receptor beta chains listed below, sequenced in a study of blood T cells in healthy people across ages. A J-beta primer mix and a sample-barcoded 5' primer were used in a second PCR of about 7 to 12 cycles. One entry per CDR3 protein, called by TCRdb with MiXCR from the 5' RACE reads. The table lists more than 800,000 distinct CDR3 sequences, more than 25% of them singletons. Sequencing was carried out using blood. These TCRs come from a woman older than 75 in good health.

This clonotype was counted between two and nine times. DNA of the CDR3: TGCAGTGCTGCACAGGGACAGAACTATGGCTACACCTTC. This translates into CSAAQGQNYGYTF. This chain uses TRBV20-1 with TRBJ1-2, with TRBD1 matching 7 bases. CDR1 is DFQATT, CDR2 SNEGSKA, per germline (reference sequence). V lost 5 bases and J lost 2; bases outside the gene matches: 5. This CDR3 has 13 amino acids.

The sample holds many counts of this clonotype. V usage is TRBV12-3 or TRBV12-4 and J usage is TRBJ2-7; 12 bases line up with TRBD1. The CDR3 consists of 13 residues. V trimming: 4 bases; J trimming: 8 bases; junction bases outside the gene matches: 3. In DNA, the CDR3 is TGTGCCAGCAGTTCCGGGACAGGGGGCCAGCAGTACTTC. This gives the protein CASSSGTGGQQYF.

This clonotype was seen at least ten times. The rearrangement links TRBV5-4 to TRBJ2-3; D unresolved. CDR3 size: 16 residues. Germline loops: CDR1 SGHNT, CDR2 YYREEE (reference sequence). Trimming removed 0 bases from V and 0 bases from J, with 11 bases in between. CDR3 residues: CASSLEPVQSTDTQYF. In DNA, the CDR3 is TGTGCCAGCAGCTTGGAGCCGGTACAGAGCACAGATACGCAGTATTTT.

This clonotype was observed a single time. This rearrangement joins TRBV19 to TRBJ1-1, with D possibly TRBD1 on 6 matching bases. Trimming took 5 bases from V and 6 from J, leaving 22 bases between them. The length of the CDR3 is 16 residues. Per germline, CDR1 LNHDA and CDR2 SQIVND (reference sequence). The CDR3 DNA reads as TGTGCCAGTAGTTCCGGGACGAAACGACCAGGGGCTGAAGCTTTCTTT. It translates to CASSSGTKRPGAEAFF.

The table lists this clonotype with many counts. The chain joins TRBV3-1 to TRBJ2-7, with D possibly matching TRBD1 (6 bases). Trimming pared 3 bases from V and 0 bases from J, leaving 18 bases between. CDR3 length: 17 amino acids. The germline gives CDR1 LGHDT, CDR2 YNNKEL (reference sequence). The CDR3 coding sequence is TGTGCCAGCAGCCAGGTTATTACAGGGAGAGGCTCCTACGAGCAGTACTTC. Translation: CASSQVITGRGSYEQYF.

This clonotype was recorded at least ten times. The chain combines TRBV20-1 with TRBJ2-3, with 10 bases aligning to TRBD2. This CDR3 has 12 residues. V was pared by 5 bases and J by 5 bases, with 1 base of the junction left unmatched. Germline CDR1 and CDR2: DFQATT and SNEGSKA (reference sequence). The CDR3 sequence is CSAGLAVDTQYF. The CDR3 bases are TGCAGTGCTGGACTAGCGGTAGATACGCAGTATTTT.

This clonotype was picked up many times. One end of the junction fails to match germline, which may point to a read error. The J gene is TRBJ2-1, the V gene TRBV7-2; D gene uncertain. CDR3 length: 13 amino acids. Germline CDR1 SGHTA, CDR2 FQGNSA. The CDR3 is CASSLGRYNEQFF. The CDR3, as DNA: TGTGCCAGCAGTTTAGGCAGGTACAATGAGCAGTTCTTC.

CDR3 region: CASRIGTEAFF. CDR3 bases: TGTGCCAGCAGGATCGGCACTGAAGCTTTCTTT. This rearrangement joins TRBV6-2 or TRBV6-3 to TRBJ1-1; no reliable D call. V lost 6 bases and J lost 4, with 6 bases in between. This CDR3 is 11 amino acids long. Per the germline V gene, CDR1 is MNHEY and CDR2 is SVGEGT.

This clonotype came up a few times. The chain has TRBV6-5 and TRBJ1-1; the D gene is possibly TRBD1 (5 bases). Trimming took off 0 bases at V and 4 bases at J, with 21 bases between the two ends. The germline V gene has CDR1 MNHEY and CDR2 SVGAGI. The CDR3 runs 18 residues. The CDR3 DNA follows: TGTGCCAGCAGTTACTCCGGGGGGGGGTTAGGGAGGCGCACTGAAGCTTTCTTT. Its protein is CASSYSGGGLGRRTEAFF.

This chain uses TRBV7-6 with TRBJ2-7, with D perhaps being TRBD1 or TRBD2 (5 bases each). This CDR3 has 14 amino acids. Trimming stripped 5 bases from V and 2 bases from J, with 13 bases between. The V gene's germline CDR1 is SGHVS and CDR2 FNYEAQ. The DNA for the CDR3 is TGTGCCAGCAGCAAACCCGGGACCCCCTACGAGCAGTACTTC. Encoded protein: CASSKPGTPYEQYF.

This clonotype was seen a handful of times. The chain joins TRBV9 to TRBJ1-6; weak D call: TRBD1 (5 bases). Looked up from germline, CDR1 is SGDLS and CDR2 is YYNGEE. The V gene lost 3 bases and the J gene lost 9 bases, with 10 bases spanning the gap. This CDR3 is built from 13 residues. The CDR3 DNA sequence: TGTGCCAGCAGCGGGGGAGGGGTTTCACCCCTCCACTTT. Translating gives CASSGGGVSPLHF.

As regards this clonotype: This clone may be a read error of a much larger clone one base away. V gene TRBV5-1 combines with J gene TRBJ2-5, with 12 positions matching TRBD2. V lost 4 bases to trimming and J lost 11 bases; unmatched junction nucleotides: 15. The CDR3 contains 16 residues. Per germline, CDR1 SGHRS and CDR2 YFSETQ. The CDR3 protein is CASSLPRLAGDNEQYF. Here the CDR3 DNA reads TGCGCCAGCAGCCTACCCCGACTAGCGGGGGACAATGAGCAGTACTTC.

The rearrangement uses TRBV7-2 and TRBJ2-5; TRBD2 agrees at 9 bases. The better agreement between TRBJ2-7 and the DNA end casts doubt on the J call. CDR1 SGHTA and CDR2 FQGNSA come from the germline V gene. This CDR3 comprises 13 residues. In DNA form, the CDR3 reads TGTGCCAGCAGCTTAGCTAGCGGGAGCGAGCAGTACTTC. Residues: CASSLASGSEQYF.

This clonotype turned up a few times. The chain combines TRBV20-1 with TRBJ1-1, with D hard to call. The V and J ends lost 5 bases and 1 base respectively, with 5 bases between them. Germline V gene data show CDR1 as DFQATT and CDR2 as SNEGSKA (reference sequence). The CDR3 runs 11 residues. The CDR3 here is CSASPNTEAFF. DNA for the CDR3: TGCAGTGCTTCACCGAACACTGAAGCTTTCTTT.

DNA for the CDR3: TGTGCCACCAGGGAATTCAAGCCTTCTGAGCAGTTCTTC. Amino acid sequence: CATREFKPSEQFF. The chain employs TRBV15 and TRBJ2-1, with D unresolved. The germline V gene encodes CDR1 LNHNV and CDR2 YYDKDF (reference sequence). Trimming removed 6 bases at V and 9 bases at J, with 15 bases between. The CDR3 loop spans 13 amino acids. Using reference TRBV15 and TRBJ2-1 for the parts outside the CDR3, the full variable domain is DAMVIQNPRYQVTQFGKPVTLSCSQTLNHNVMYWYQQKSSQAPKLLFHYYDKDFNNEADTPDNFQSRRPNTSFCFLDIRSPGLGDTAMYLCATREFKPSEQFFGPGTRLTVL.

Notes on this clonotype: This may come from a read error, since a much larger clone is one base off. The chain joins TRBV7-2 to TRBJ2-3, with a tentative D call TRBD1 (6 bases). The CDR3 runs to 12 residues. Germline V CDR1 and CDR2: SGHTA, FQGNSA. For the CDR3, the DNA is TGTGCCGGCAGCCGAGACAGGGATACGCAGTATTTT. It is translated as CAGSRDRDTQYF.

The table lists this clonotype with many counts. The chain employs TRBV5-1 and TRBJ1-6; 10 bases line up with TRBD1. The CDR3 runs to 16 residues. V gave up 0 bases and J gave up 10 bases; unmatched junction bases: 7. Germline V gives CDR1 SGHRS, CDR2 YFSETQ. The CDR3 DNA is TGCGCCAGCAGCTTGGCGGGACAGGGGAGAAGATCACCCCTCCACTTT. This sequence encodes CASSLAGQGRRSPLHF. Complete variable domain (other parts from reference TRBV5-1 and TRBJ1-6): KAGVTQTPRYLIKTRGQQVTLSCSPISGHRSVSWYQQTPGQGLQFLFEYFSETQRNKGNFPGRFSGRQFSNSRSEMNVSTLELGDSALYLCASSLAGQGRRSPLHFGNGTRLTVT.

The chain joins TRBV7-2 to TRBJ2-1; D is perhaps TRBD1 (6 bases). Looked up from germline, CDR1 is SGHTA and CDR2 is FQGNSA. CDR3 length equals 15 residues. Trimming removed 2 bases from V and 5 bases from J, with 13 bases in between. This CDR3 is CASSLRSQGDNEQFF. The CDR3 coding sequence is TGTGCCAGCAGCTTACGATCACAGGGCGACAATGAGCAGTTCTTC.

This clonotype was counted many times. V and J are TRBV27 and TRBJ2-3; possibly TRBD1 for D (5 bases). Between the trimmed V and J ends, which lost 9 bases and 2 bases, there was a span of 18 bases. The germline CDR1 and CDR2 sequences are MNHEY and SMNVEV (reference sequence). The CDR3 is 15 amino acids. This CDR3 is CASLLTETSTDTQYF. The CDR3 bases are TGTGCCAGTCTCCTGACAGAGACATCCACAGATACGCAGTATTTT.

Concerning this clonotype itself: The junction shows a germline mismatch at one end, possibly a read error. V and J are TRBV20-1 and TRBJ2-7, with D possibly being TRBD1 or TRBD2 (5 bases each). CDR1 is DFQATT, CDR2 SNEGSKA, per germline (reference sequence). This CDR3 spans 14 amino acids. The CDR3 DNA is TGCAGTGCTAGAGACAGGGCTAGCTCCTACGAGCAGGACTTC. It codes for CSARDRASSYEQDF.

This clonotype was seen repeatedly, ten times or more. The V gene is TRBV29-1, the J gene TRBJ1-2; 7 bases fit TRBD1. The junction had 7 bases not matched to a gene; V was cut back by 2 bases and J by 1 base. CDR1 is SQVTM and CDR2 is ANQGSEA in the germline V gene. The CDR3 contains 15 residues. The CDR3 sequence is CSVETHRGLNYGYTF. The CDR3 DNA sequence: TGCAGCGTTGAAACCCACAGGGGTCTTAACTATGGCTACACCTTC.

This clonotype showed up many times. V and J are TRBV10-3 and TRBJ2-1; no firm D call. The CDR3 has 16 amino acids. The germline V gene encodes CDR1 ENHRY and CDR2 SYGVKD. V lost 0 bases, J lost 1 base, and 10 bases lay in between. The CDR3 nucleotides read TGTGCCATCAGTGAGTCGTGGCAAACTTCCTACAATGAGCAGTTCTTC. The encoded protein is CAISESWQTSYNEQFF.

This clonotype was detected a few times. The chain uses TRBV6-5 and TRBJ1-5; no definite D call. From germline, CDR1 is MNHEY and CDR2 SVGAGI. This CDR3 contains 15 residues. Trimming removed 2 bases at V and 3 bases at J, with 11 bases between. CDR3 sequence reads: CASSYRRGLNQPQHF. In nucleotides, the CDR3 is TGTGCCAGCAGTTACCGCCGGGGTCTCAATCAGCCCCAGCATTTT.

Comment on this clonotype: This sequence may be a read error, since a much larger clone differs from it by one base. V is TRBV7-9 and J is TRBJ2-4, with 7 nucleotides matching TRBD1. CDR1 and CDR2 (germline): SEHNR, FQNEAQ (reference sequence). The CDR3 extends over 12 amino acids. Losses at the gene ends were 6 bases for V and 6 bases for J; bases not matched to a gene: 2. This chain's CDR3 is CASRDRRNIQYF. Here the CDR3 DNA reads TGTGCCAGCAGGGACAGGCGAAACATTCAGTACTTC.

The genes are TRBV7-9 and TRBJ2-7, with TRBD1 matching over 10 bases. In germline, CDR1 is SEHNR, CDR2 FQNEAQ (reference sequence). V lost 4 bases to trimming and J lost 2 bases; unmatched junction nucleotides: 8. This CDR3 is built from 16 residues. This CDR3 is CASSSTPGQGTYEQYF. The CDR3 DNA is TGTGCCAGCAGCTCCACCCCGGGACAGGGGACCTACGAGCAGTACTTC.

This clonotype was counted only a few times. V and J are TRBV20-1 and TRBJ1-1; no clear D gene. Trimming shortened V by 6 bases and J by 11 bases, and 16 bases separated the two germline ends. Germline loops: CDR1 DFQATT, CDR2 SNEGSKA (reference sequence). This CDR3 is built from 11 residues. The CDR3 region has the DNA TGCAGTGCCCATGATTTAAGGCGCGCTTTCTTT. This encodes CSAHDLRRAFF.